A selection of T cell receptor beta chains follows, all from one sample in a study of cytomegalovirus exposure and HLA in healthy donors. Profiled with immunoSEQ multiplex PCR; TCRdb holds only in-frame clones, not every one. The data show some 200,000 clones, 65% to 85% seen once. The source material was PBMCs. All receptors derive from a woman aged 30 to 39 in good health and CMV-seronegative. CDR3s include the opening cysteine and the closing phenylalanine or tryptophan. The D gene is left open where the match is weak. Clone size, where shown, is once, few, many, or a class for clones that have expanded.

-	TRBV4-2	TRBJ2-4	-	CASSPGGSGTGANIQYF	TGTGCCAGCAGCCCAGGGGGTAGCGGGACCGGTGCTAACATTCAGTACTTC
-	TRBV4-1	TRBJ2-3	few	CASSQLLVSDTQYF	TGCGCCAGCAGCCAACTTCTAGTGTCAGATACGCAGTATTTT
-	TRBV27	TRBJ2-7	-	CASSSFVGRGYEQYF	TGTGCCAGCAGTTCTTTCGTGGGCAGGGGCTACGAGCAGTACTTC
TRBD2	TRBV15	TRBJ2-1	-	CATSRDRLAGNEQFF	TGTGCCACCAGCAGAGATCGCCTAGCGGGGAATGAGCAGTTCTTC
-	TRBV5-1	TRBJ2-2	-	CASSYQGGPVGELFF	TGCGCCAGCAGCTATCAGGGGGGCCCGGTCGGGGAGCTGTTTTTT
TRBD2	TRBV5-1	TRBJ2-1	-	CASSLVSSGFYNEQFF	TGCGCCAGCAGCTTGGTATCTAGCGGGTTTTACAATGAGCAGTTCTTC
-	TRBV29-1	TRBJ2-7	-	CSVQEQASYEQYF	TGCAGCGTTCAGGAACAGGCCTCCTACGAGCAGTACTTC
-	TRBV6-1	TRBJ2-7	-	CASSGQAYVEKQYF	TGTGCCAGCAGTGGACAGGCGTATGTGGAGAAGCAGTACTTC
-	TRBV28	TRBJ2-5	once	CASSLYRRRETQYF	TGTGCCAGCAGCTTGTACCGCCGTCGGGAGACCCAGTACTTC
-	TRBV7-2	TRBJ2-3	-	CASSLTGFADTQYF	TGTGCCAGCAGCTTAACAGGGTTCGCAGATACGCAGTATTTT
-	TRBV2	TRBJ2-3	-	CASSLTRVTDTQYF	TGTGCCAGCAGCTTGACTAGGGTCACAGATACGCAGTATTTT
TRBD1	TRBV12-5	TRBJ2-5	-	CASGIDRGQETQYF	TGTGCTAGTGGTATCGACAGGGGGCAAGAGACCCAGTACTTC
-	TRBV6-6	TRBJ1-1	-	CASSTGQQAFF	TGTGCCAGCAGTACCGGACAGCAAGCTTTCTTT
TRBD2	TRBV10-3	TRBJ2-7	-	CAISVGGRPSYEQYF	TGTGCCATCAGTGTAGGCGGGAGGCCGTCCTACGAGCAGTACTTC
-	TRBV19	TRBJ1-5	-	CASRARGGVPNQPQHF	TGTGCCAGTAGGGCAAGGGGCGGGGTTCCTAATCAGCCCCAGCATTTT
-	TRBV9	TRBJ2-7	-	CASSRQILTDEQYF	TGTGCCAGCAGCAGACAGATTCTAACCGACGAGCAGTACTTC
-	TRBV5-1	TRBJ1-2	-	CASSLAGPGYGYTF	TGCGCCAGCAGCTTGGCCGGCCCGGGCTATGGCTACACCTTC
-	TRBV9	TRBJ1-1	-	CASSPHKNTEAFF	TGTGCCAGCAGCCCCCACAAGAACACTGAAGCTTTCTTT
-	TRBV7-9	TRBJ2-7	-	CASSLGGTIYEQYF	TGTGCCAGCAGCTTAGGGGGCACTATTTACGAGCAGTACTTC
-	TRBV2	TRBJ1-2	-	CASSEGTAILNYGYPF	TGTGCCAGCAGTGAAGGGACAGCCATACTCAACTATGGCTACCCCTTC
TRBD1	TRBV27	TRBJ1-1	few	CASSLYYRGDGEAFF	TGTGCCAGCAGTTTATACTACAGGGGGGACGGTGAAGCTTTCTTT